This TCR beta chain was found in a study of monozygotic twins with inflammatory bowel disease. Each UMI harboured a 6-nucleotide sample barcode and was appended via template switching. After re-calling the 5' RACE reads, TCRdb lists one entry per CDR3 protein, DNA absent. Recorded for this sample: more than 300,000 distinct CDR3 sequences. The TCR sequence derives from a human donor with ulcerative colitis or Crohn's disease, or a healthy co-twin of an affected twin (not recorded which). Sequencing was done on a sample of blood.

This CDR3 is CASSEGFRQPQHF. The chain employs TRBV19 and TRBJ1-5. The CDR3 totals 13 residues. Germline CDR1 LNHDA, CDR2 SQIVND (reference sequence). The full variable domain, completed using reference TRBV19 and TRBJ1-5, is DGGITQSPKYLFRKEGQNVTLSCEQNLNHDAMYWYRQDPGQGLRLIYYSQIVNDFQKGDIAEGYSVSREKKESFPLTVTSAQKNPTAFYLCASSEGFRQPQHFGDGTRLSIL.